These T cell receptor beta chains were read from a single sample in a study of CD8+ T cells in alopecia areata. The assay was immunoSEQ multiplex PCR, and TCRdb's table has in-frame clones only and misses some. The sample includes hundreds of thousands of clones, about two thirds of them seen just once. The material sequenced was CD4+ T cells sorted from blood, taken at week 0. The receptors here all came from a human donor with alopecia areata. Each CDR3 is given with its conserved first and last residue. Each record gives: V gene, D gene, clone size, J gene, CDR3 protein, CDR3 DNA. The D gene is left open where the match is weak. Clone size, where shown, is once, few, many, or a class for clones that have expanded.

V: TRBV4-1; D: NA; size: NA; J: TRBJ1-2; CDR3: CASSHPGTGNYGYTF; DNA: TGCGCCAGCAGCCACCCTGGGACGGGAAACTATGGCTACACCTTC
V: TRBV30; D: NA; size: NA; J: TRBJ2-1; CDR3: CAWSVRRANNEQFF; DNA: TGTGCCTGGAGTGTACGAAGAGCTAACAATGAGCAGTTCTTC
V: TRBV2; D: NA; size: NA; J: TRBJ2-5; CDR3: CASTPEQGETQYF; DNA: TGTGCCAGCACTCCGGAACAAGGGGAGACCCAGTACTTC
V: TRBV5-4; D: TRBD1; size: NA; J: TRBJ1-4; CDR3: CASSPSDRLGEKLFF; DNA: TGTGCCAGCAGCCCCTCGGACAGGCTTGGTGAAAAACTGTTTTTT
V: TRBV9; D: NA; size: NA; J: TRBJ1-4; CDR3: CASSGTGRGGEKLFF; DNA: TGTGCCAGCAGCGGCACTGGCAGGGGAGGCGAAAAACTGTTTTTT
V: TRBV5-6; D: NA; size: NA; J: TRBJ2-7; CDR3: CASSLGGWQYF; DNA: TGTGCCAGCAGCTTGGGGGGGTGGCAGTACTTC
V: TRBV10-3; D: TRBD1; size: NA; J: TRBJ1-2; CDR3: CAISEGGQGPYGYTF; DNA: TGTGCCATCAGTGAGGGAGGACAGGGCCCTTATGGCTACACCTTC
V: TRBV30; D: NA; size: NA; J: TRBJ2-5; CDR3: CAWSGPQETQYF; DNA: TGTGCCTGGAGTGGCCCTCAAGAGACCCAGTACTTC
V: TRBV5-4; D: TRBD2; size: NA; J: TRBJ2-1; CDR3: CASSPGLAGGRNEQFF; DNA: TGTGCCAGCAGCCCTGGACTAGCGGGGGGGCGTAATGAGCAGTTCTTC
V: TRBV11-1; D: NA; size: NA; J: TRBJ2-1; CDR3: CASSLDPDSSYEQFF; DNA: TGTGCCAGCAGCTTAGACCCCGACAGCTCCTACGAGCAGTTCTTC
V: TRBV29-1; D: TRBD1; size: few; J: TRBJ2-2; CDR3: CSGLGQLTGELFF; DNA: TGCAGCGGCCTGGGACAGCTCACCGGGGAGCTGTTTTTT
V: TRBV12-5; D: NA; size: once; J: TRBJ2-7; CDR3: CASGPSYEQYF; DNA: TGTGCTAGTGGTCCGTCCTACGAGCAGTACTTC
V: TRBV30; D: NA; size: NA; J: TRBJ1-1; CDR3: CAWTLFVGTEAFF; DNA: TGTGCCTGGACCCTCTTCGTGGGGACTGAAGCTTTCTTT
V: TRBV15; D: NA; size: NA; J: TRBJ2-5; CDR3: CATSRDFGIGETQYF; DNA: TGTGCCACCAGCAGAGATTTCGGGATCGGCGAGACCCAGTACTTC
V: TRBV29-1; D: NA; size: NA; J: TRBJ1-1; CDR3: CSVVRGVNTEAFF; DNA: TGCAGCGTTGTCAGAGGAGTGAACACTGAAGCTTTCTTT
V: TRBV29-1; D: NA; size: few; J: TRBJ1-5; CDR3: CSVEEGTNQPQHF; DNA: TGCAGCGTTGAAGAAGGGACGAATCAGCCCCAGCATTTT
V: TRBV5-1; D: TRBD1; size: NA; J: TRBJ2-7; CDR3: CASSLGGTGVLEQYF; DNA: TGCGCCAGCAGCCTGGGTGGGACAGGGGTCCTCGAGCAGTACTTC
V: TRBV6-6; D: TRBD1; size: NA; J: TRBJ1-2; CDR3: CASSYPGQGLNGYTF; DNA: TGTGCCAGCAGTTACCCGGGACAGGGGTTAAATGGCTACACCTTC
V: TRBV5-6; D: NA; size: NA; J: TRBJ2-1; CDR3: CASSSTILREQFF; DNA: TGTGCCAGCAGCTCTACCATTCTGCGTGAGCAGTTCTTC
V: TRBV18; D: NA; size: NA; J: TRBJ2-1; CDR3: CASSLGNSPGNEQFF; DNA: TGTGCCAGCTCACTAGGGAACAGCCCCGGCAATGAGCAGTTCTTC
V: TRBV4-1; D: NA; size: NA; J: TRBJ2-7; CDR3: CASSRGPEQYF; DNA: TGCGCCAGCAGCCGGGGGCCCGAGCAGTACTTC
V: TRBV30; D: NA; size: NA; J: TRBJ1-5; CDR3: CAWSVGNQPQHF; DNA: TGTGCCTGGAGTGTCGGGAATCAGCCCCAGCATTTT
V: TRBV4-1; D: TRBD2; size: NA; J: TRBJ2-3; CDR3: CASSQEGLAVHGTQYF; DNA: TGCGCCAGCAGCCAAGAGGGACTAGCGGTGCATGGTACGCAGTATTTT
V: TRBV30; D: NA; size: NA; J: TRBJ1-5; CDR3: CAWSDEGTQPQHF; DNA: TGTGCCTGGAGTGATGAGGGAACTCAGCCCCAGCATTTT
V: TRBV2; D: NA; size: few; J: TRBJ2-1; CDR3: CASSDGVAPASYNEQFF; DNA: TGTGCCAGCAGTGACGGGGTAGCGCCCGCTTCCTACAATGAGCAGTTCTTC
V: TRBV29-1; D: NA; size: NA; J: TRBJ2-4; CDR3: CSVERDNRAKNIQYF; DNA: TGCAGCGTTGAAAGGGATAATCGAGCCAAAAACATTCAGTACTTC
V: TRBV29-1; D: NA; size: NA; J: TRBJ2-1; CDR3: CSVEIGNEQFF; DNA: TGCAGCGTTGAAATAGGCAATGAGCAGTTCTTC
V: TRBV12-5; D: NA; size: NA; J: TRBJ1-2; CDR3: CASGSFQQGLSGYTF; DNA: TGTGCTAGTGGTTCCTTCCAACAGGGTTTAAGTGGCTACACCTTC
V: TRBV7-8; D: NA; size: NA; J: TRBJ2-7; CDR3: CASSRGNEDFYEQYF; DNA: TGTGCCAGCAGCCGCGGGAACGAAGATTTCTACGAGCAGTACTTC
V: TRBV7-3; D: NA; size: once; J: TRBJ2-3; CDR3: CASSLTGATTDTQYF; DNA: TGTGCCAGCAGCTTAACGGGGGCAACCACAGATACGCAGTATTTT
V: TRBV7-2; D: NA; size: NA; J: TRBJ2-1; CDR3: CASRRGGGEQFF; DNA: TGTGCCAGCAGAAGGGGGGGAGGTGAGCAGTTCTTC
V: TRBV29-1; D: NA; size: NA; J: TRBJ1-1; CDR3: CSVDEMNTEAFF; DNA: TGCAGCGTTGATGAGATGAACACTGAAGCTTTCTTT
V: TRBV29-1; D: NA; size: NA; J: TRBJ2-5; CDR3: CSVDPGEETQYF; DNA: TGCAGCGTTGATCCCGGGGAAGAGACCCAGTACTTC
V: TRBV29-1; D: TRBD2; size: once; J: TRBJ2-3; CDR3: CSVEGIPGLAADTQYF; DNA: TGCAGCGTTGAAGGTATTCCGGGACTAGCGGCAGATACGCAGTATTTT
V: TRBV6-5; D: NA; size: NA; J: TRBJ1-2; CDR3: CASSYSSGRGGGYTF; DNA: TGTGCCAGCAGTTACTCCTCAGGGCGAGGTGGTGGCTACACCTTC
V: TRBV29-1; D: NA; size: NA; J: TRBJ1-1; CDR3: CSVEKGVTEAFF; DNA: TGCAGCGTTGAAAAGGGGGTCACTGAAGCTTTCTTT
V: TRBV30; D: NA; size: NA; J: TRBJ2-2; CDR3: CAWNRENTGELFF; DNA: TGTGCCTGGAATCGTGAGAACACCGGGGAGCTGTTTTTT
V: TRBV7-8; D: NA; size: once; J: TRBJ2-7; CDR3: CASSSWASYEQYF; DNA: TGTGCCAGCAGCTCCTGGGCCTCCTACGAGCAGTACTTC
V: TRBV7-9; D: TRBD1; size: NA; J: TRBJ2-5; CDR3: CASLPGTGRETQYF; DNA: TGTGCCAGCTTACCCGGGACAGGCCGTGAGACCCAGTACTTC
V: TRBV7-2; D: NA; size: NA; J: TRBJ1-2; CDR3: CASSLGTGYGYTF; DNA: TGTGCCAGCAGCCTCGGGACCGGCTATGGCTACACCTTC
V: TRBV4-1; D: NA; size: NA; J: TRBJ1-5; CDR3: CASSLDRSGNQPQHF; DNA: TGCGCCAGCAGCCTAGACAGGTCTGGTAATCAGCCCCAGCATTTT
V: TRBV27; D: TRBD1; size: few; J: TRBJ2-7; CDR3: CASSSAPGTGDYEQYF; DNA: TGTGCCAGCAGTTCGGCCCCCGGGACAGGTGATTACGAGCAGTACTTC
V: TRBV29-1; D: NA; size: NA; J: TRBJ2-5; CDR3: CSVEGGAGTETQYF; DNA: TGCAGCGTTGAAGGCGGGGCGGGGACCGAGACCCAGTACTTC
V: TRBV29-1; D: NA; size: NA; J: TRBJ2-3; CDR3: CSARDSTDTQYF; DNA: TGCAGCGCTAGGGACAGCACAGATACGCAGTATTTT
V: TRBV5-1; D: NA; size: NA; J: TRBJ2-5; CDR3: CASSLSRVETQYF; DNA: TGCGCCAGCAGCTTGAGCAGGGTTGAGACCCAGTACTTC